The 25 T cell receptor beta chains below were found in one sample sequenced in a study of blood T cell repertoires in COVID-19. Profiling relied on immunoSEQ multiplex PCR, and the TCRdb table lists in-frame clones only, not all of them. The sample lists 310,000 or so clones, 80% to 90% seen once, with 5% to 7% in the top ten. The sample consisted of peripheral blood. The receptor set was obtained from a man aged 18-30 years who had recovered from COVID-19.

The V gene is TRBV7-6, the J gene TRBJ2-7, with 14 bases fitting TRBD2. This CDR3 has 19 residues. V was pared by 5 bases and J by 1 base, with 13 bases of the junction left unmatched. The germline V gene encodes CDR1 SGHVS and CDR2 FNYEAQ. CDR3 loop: CASSQRAGTSGSRSYEQYF. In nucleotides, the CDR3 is TGTGCCAGCAGCCAAAGGGCGGGGACTAGCGGGAGTCGGTCCTACGAGCAGTACTTC.

The CDR3 coding sequence is TGTGCCAGCAGCCAAATTGGCGGCTCCTACGAGCAGTACTTC. This gives the protein CASSQIGGSYEQYF. This rearrangement joins TRBV3-1 (or the pseudogene TRBV3-2) to TRBJ2-7; D is uncertain. The CDR3 loop spans 14 amino acids. Germline V gene data show CDR1 as LGHDT and CDR2 as YNNKEL (reference sequence). The ends were cut back, 2 bases at V and 0 bases at J, with 8 bases in the middle.

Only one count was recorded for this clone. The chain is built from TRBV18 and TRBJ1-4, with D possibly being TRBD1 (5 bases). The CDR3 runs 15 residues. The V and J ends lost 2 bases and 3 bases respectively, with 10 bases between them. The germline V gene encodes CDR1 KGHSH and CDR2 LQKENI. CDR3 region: CASSPTGTPNEKLFF. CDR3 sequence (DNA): TGTGCCAGCTCACCAACCGGGACTCCTAATGAAAAACTGTTTTTT.

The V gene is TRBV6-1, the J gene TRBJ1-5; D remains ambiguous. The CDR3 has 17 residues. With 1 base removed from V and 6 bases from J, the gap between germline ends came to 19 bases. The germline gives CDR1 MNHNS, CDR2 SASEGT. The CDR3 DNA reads TGTGCCAGCAGTGAAGGGACTATGGGGAGTTCGCGTCAGCCCCAGCATTTT. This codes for CASSEGTMGSSRQPQHF.

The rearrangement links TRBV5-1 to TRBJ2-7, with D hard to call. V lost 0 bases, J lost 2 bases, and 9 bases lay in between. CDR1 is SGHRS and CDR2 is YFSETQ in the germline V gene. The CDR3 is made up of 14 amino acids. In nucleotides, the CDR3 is TGCGCCAGCAGCTTGGTGGAGCCCGCCTACGAGCAGTACTTC. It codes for CASSLVEPAYEQYF.

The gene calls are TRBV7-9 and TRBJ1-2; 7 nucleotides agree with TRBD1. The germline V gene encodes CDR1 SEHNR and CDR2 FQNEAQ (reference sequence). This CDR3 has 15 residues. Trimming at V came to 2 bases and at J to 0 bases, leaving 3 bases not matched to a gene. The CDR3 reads CASSLSGTANYGYTF. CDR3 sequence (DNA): TGTGCCAGCAGCTTATCTGGGACAGCTAACTATGGCTACACCTTC.

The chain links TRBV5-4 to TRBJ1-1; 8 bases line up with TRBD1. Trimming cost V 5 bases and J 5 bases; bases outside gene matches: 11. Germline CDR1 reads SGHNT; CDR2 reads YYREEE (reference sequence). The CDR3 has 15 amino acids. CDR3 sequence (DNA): TGTGCCAGCAGTTCAAAAAAACAGGGGGGTACTGAAGCTTTCTTT. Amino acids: CASSSKKQGGTEAFF.

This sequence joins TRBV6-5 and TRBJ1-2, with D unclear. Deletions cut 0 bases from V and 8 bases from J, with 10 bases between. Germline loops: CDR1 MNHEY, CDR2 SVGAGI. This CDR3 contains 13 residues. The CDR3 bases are TGTGCCAGCAGTTACTCCCCTACGGGGGGCTACACCTTC. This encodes CASSYSPTGGYTF.

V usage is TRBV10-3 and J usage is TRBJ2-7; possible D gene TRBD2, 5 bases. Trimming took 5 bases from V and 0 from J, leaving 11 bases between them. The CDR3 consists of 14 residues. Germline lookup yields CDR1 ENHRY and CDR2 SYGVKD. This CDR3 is CAISRAGSSYEQYF. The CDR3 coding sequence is TGTGCCATCAGTAGGGCGGGCAGCTCCTACGAGCAGTACTTC.

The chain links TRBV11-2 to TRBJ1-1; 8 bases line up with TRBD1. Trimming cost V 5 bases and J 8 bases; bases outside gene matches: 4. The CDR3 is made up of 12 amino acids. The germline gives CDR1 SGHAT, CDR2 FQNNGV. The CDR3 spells CASSRGQEEAFF. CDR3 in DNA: TGTGCCAGCAGCCGGGGACAGGAGGAAGCTTTCTTT.

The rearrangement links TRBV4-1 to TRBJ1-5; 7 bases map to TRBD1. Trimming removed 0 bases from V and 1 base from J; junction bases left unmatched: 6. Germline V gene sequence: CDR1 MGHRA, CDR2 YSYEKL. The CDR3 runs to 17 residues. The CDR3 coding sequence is TGCGCCAGCAGCCAAGAAGTGACAGGGTGGAGCAATCAGCCCCAGCATTTT. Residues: CASSQEVTGWSNQPQHF.

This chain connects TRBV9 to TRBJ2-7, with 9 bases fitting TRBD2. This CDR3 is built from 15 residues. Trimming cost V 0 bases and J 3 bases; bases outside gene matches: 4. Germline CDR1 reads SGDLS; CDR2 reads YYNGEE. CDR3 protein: CASSVDPSGIYEQYF. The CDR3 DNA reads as TGTGCCAGCAGCGTAGATCCTAGCGGGATCTACGAGCAGTACTTC.

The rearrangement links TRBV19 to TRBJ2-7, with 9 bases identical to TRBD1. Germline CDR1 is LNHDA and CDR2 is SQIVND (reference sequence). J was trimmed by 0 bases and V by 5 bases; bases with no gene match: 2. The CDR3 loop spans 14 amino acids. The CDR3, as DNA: TGTGCCAGTAGTTGGGGACAGGGCTCCTACGAGCAGTACTTC. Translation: CASSWGQGSYEQYF.

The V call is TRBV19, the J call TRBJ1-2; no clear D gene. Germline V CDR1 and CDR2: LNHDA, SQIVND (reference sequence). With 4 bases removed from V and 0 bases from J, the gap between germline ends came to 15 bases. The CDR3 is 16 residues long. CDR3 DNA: TGTGCCAGTAGTAGAAGCCCGACAAATGCTAACTATGGCTACACCTTC. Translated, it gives CASSRSPTNANYGYTF.

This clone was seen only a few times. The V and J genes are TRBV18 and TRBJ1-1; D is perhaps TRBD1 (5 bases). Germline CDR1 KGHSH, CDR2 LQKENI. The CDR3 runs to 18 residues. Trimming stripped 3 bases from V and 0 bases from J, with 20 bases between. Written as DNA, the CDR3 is TGTGCCAGCTCACCCTTCTTCACAGGACCCTCCATGAACACTGAAGCTTTCTTT. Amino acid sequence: CASSPFFTGPSMNTEAFF.

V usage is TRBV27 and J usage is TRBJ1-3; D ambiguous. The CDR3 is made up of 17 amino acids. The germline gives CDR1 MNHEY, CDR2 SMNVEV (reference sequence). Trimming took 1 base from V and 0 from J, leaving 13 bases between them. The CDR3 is CASSLLGRGFSGNTIYF. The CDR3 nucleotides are TGTGCCAGCAGTTTATTAGGACGGGGATTCTCTGGAAACACCATATATTTT.

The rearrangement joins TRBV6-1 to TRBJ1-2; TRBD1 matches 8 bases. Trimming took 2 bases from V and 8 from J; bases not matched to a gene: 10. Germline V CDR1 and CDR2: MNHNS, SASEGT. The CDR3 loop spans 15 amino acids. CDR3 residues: CASSETPYRGEGYTF. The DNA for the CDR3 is TGTGCCAGCAGTGAAACCCCTTACAGGGGGGAAGGCTACACCTTC.

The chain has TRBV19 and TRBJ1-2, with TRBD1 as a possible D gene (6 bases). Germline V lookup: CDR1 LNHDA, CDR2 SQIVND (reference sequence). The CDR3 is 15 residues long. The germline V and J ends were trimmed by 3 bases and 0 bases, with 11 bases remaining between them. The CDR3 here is CASSITGPANYGYTF. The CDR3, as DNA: TGTGCCAGTAGTATTACAGGGCCGGCTAACTATGGCTACACCTTC.

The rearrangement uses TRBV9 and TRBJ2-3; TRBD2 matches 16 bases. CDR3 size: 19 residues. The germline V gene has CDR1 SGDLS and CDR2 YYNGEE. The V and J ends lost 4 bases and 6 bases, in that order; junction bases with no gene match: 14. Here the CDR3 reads CASSLTARGLAGGPDTQYF. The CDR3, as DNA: TGTGCCAGCAGCCTCACCGCGAGGGGACTAGCGGGGGGGCCGGATACGCAGTATTTT.

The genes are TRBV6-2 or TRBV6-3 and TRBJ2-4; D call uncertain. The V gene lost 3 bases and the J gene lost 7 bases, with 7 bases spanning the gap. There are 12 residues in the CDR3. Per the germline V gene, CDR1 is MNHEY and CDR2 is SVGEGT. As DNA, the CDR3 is TGTGCCAGCAGTTATGTTCGGAACATTCAGTACTTC. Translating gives CASSYVRNIQYF.

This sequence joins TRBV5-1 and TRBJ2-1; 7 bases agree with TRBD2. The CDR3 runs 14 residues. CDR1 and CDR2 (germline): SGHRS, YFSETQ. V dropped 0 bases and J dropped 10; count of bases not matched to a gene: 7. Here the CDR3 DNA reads TGCGCCAGCAGCTTGGAGGGCGGGAGCCTCGAGCAGTTCTTC. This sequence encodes CASSLEGGSLEQFF.

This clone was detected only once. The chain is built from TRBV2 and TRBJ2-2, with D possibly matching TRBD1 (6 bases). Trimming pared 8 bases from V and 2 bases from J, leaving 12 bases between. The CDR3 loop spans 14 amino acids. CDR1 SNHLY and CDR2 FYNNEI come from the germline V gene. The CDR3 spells CASSLDRNTGELFF. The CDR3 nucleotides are TGTGCCAGCTCCTTGGACAGAAACACCGGGGAGCTGTTTTTT.

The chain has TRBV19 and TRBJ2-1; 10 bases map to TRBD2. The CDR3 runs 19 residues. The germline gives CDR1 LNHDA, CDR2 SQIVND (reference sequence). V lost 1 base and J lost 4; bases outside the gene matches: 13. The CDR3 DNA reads TGTGCCAGTAGTATAGCTAAGGGGCGAAAACTAGCGGGATACAATGAGCAGTTCTTC. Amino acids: CASSIAKGRKLAGYNEQFF.

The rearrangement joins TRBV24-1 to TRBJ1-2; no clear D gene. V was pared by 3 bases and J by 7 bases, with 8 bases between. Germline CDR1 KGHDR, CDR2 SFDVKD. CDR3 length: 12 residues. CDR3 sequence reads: CATSDGPGGYTF. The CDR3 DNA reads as TGTGCCACCAGTGATGGTCCCGGTGGCTACACCTTC.

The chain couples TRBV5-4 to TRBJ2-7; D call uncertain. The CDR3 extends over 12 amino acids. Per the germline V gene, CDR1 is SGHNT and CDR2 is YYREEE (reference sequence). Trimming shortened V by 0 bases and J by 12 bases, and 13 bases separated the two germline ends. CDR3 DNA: TGTGCCAGCAGCTTGGCCCAACAGCCTTGGTACTTC. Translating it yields CASSLAQQPWYF.